A selection of T cell receptor beta chains follows, all from one sample in a study of blood T cells in healthy people across ages. Using its own MiXCR run on the 5' RACE reads, TCRdb lists one record per CDR3 protein. The repertoire has a few hundred thousand distinct CDR3 sequences, approximately 27% of them found once; the top ten carry roughly 20%. The sample consisted of blood. These receptors originate from a woman in her 70s in good health. The CDR3 runs from the conserved cysteine through the conserved F or W. Each record gives: CDR3 protein, CDR3 DNA, clone size, J gene, D gene, V gene. A D gene is named only where the DNA matches it firmly. Rows give clone size only sometimes, using once, few, many, or a class for an expanded clone.

CDR3: CASSLASGNYGYTF
DNA: TGTGCCAGCAGCTTAGCAAGTGGAAACTATGGCTACACCTTC
size: few
J: TRBJ1-2
D: .
V: TRBV7-8

CDR3: CASSRGDSGNTIYF
DNA: TGTGCCAGCAGTCGGGGGGACTCTGGAAACACCATATATTTT
size: .
J: TRBJ1-3
D: .
V: TRBV7-2

CDR3: CASSQDSGAGGLSETQYF
DNA: TGCGCCAGCAGCCAAGATTCGGGAGCGGGGGGGCTCTCAGAGACCCAGTACTTC
size: .
J: TRBJ2-5
D: TRBD2
V: TRBV4-3

CDR3: CASSFLGGAGTGELFF
DNA: TGTGCCAGCAGCTTTTTGGGGGGGGCTGGCACCGGGGAGCTGTTTTTT
size: many
J: TRBJ2-2
D: .
V: TRBV7-2

CDR3: CASSSHQMNTEAFF
DNA: TGTGCCAGCAGTTCCCATCAAATGAACACTGAAGCTTTCTTT
size: few
J: TRBJ1-1
D: .
V: TRBV12-3/TRBV12-4

CDR3: CASSLAGLAGGKETQYF
DNA: TGTGCCAGCAGTTTAGCGGGGCTAGCGGGGGGAAAAGAGACCCAGTACTTC
size: .
J: TRBJ2-5
D: TRBD2
V: TRBV27

CDR3: CSVEANSGNTIYF
DNA: TGCAGCGTTGAGGCGAACTCTGGAAACACCATATATTTT
size: .
J: TRBJ1-3
D: .
V: TRBV29-1

CDR3: CASSYWDADSPLHF
DNA: TGTGCCAGCAGCTATTGGGATGCAGATTCACCCCTCCACTTT
size: .
J: TRBJ1-6
D: .
V: TRBV5-6

CDR3: CASSLMASGGTNTGELFF
DNA: TGTGCCAGCAGCTTAATGGCTAGCGGGGGCACGAACACCGGGGAGCTGTTTTTT
size: .
J: TRBJ2-2
D: TRBD2
V: TRBV7-8

CDR3: CASSGTPWEQYF
DNA: TGTGCCAGCAGTGGGACCCCCTGGGAGCAGTACTTC
size: .
J: TRBJ2-7
D: .
V: TRBV2

CDR3: CASSSTGGRSYEQYF
DNA: TGTGCCAGCAGCTCGACAGGGGGCCGTTCCTACGAGCAGTACTTC
size: few
J: TRBJ2-7
D: TRBD1
V: TRBV7-9

CDR3: CSFYTILQEAQYF
DNA: TGCAGCTTTTACACGATTTTACAAGAGGCCCAGTACTTC
size: .
J: TRBJ2-7
D: .
V: TRBV29-1